This T cell receptor beta chain is drawn from a study of T cell changes during pregnancy in multiple sclerosis. Clones were sequenced by immunoSEQ multiplex PCR, and TCRdb holds only the in-frame ones, with some missing. The data show some 80,000 clones, approximately 89% seen once. This CDR3 has 17 amino acids. Germline lookup yields CDR1 SGDLS and CDR2 YYNGEE. J gave up 4 bases and V 2 bases, and 14 bases lay outside the gene matches. The V gene is TRBV9, the J gene TRBJ2-7, with TRBD2 matching 8 bases. Here the sequenced sample was peripheral blood, taken in the first trimester of pregnancy. The TCR originated in a female donor with multiple sclerosis, enrolled in a pregnancy study. The CDR3 DNA sequence: TGTGCCAGCAGCGTCGGGGTTAGCGGGAAGGGGTCGTACGAGCAGTACTTC. It specifies CASSVGVSGKGSYEQYF.